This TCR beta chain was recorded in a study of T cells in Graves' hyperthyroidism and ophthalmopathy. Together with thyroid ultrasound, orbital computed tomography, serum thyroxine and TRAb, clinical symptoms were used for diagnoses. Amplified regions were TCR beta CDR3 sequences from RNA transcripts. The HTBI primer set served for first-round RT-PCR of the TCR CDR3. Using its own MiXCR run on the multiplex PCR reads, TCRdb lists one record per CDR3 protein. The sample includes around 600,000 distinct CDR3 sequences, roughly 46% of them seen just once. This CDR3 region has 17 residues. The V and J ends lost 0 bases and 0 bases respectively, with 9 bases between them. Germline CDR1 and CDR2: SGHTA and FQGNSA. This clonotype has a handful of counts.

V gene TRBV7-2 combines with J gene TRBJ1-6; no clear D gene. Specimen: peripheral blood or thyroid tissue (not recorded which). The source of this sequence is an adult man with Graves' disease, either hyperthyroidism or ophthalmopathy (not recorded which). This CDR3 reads CASSLAQAPSYNSPLHF. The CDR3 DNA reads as TGTGCCAGCAGCTTAGCGCAGGCGCCCTCCTATAATTCACCCCTCCACTTT.